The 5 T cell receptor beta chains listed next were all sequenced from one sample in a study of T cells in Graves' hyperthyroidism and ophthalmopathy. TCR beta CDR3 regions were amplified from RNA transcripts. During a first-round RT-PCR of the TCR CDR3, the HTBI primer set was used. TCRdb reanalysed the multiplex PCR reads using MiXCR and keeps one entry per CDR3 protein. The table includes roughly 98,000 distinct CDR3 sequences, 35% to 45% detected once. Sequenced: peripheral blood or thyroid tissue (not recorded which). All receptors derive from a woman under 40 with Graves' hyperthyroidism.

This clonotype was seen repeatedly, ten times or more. CDR3 in amino acids: CASSIQGQEQYF. The DNA for the CDR3 is TGTGCCAGTAGTATACAGGGACAGGAGCAGTACTTC. The chain recombines TRBV19 with TRBJ2-7; 7 bases align to TRBD1. The CDR3 length is 12 residues. Losses at the gene ends were 2 bases for V and 7 bases for J; bases not matched to a gene: 2. From germline, CDR1 is LNHDA and CDR2 SQIVND (reference sequence).

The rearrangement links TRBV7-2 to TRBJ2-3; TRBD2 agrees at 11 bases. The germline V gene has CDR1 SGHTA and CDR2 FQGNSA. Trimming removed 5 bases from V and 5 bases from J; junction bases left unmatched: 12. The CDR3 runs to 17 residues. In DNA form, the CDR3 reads TGTGCCAGCAGCCACTACAGCCTAGCGGGAGGTGGAGATACGCAGTATTTT. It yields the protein CASSHYSLAGGGDTQYF.

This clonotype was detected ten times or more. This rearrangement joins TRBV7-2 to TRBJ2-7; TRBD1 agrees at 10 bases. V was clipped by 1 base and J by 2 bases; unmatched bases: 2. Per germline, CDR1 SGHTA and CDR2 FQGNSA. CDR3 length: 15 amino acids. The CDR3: CASSLVGQGAYEQYF. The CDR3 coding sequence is TGTGCCAGCAGCTTAGTAGGACAGGGGGCCTACGAGCAGTACTTC.

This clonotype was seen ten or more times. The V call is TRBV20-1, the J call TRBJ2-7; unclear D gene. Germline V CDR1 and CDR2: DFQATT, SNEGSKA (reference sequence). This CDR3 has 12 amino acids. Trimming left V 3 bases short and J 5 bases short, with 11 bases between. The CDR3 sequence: CSASPSFDEQYF. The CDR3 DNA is TGCAGTGCTAGCCCGTCCTTTGACGAGCAGTACTTC.

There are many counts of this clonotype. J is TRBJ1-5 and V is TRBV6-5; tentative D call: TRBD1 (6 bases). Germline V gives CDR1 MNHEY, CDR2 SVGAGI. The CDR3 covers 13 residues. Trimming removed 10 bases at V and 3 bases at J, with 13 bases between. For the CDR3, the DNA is TGTGCCATAACAGGGTTTTACAATCAGCCCCAGCATTTT. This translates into CAITGFYNQPQHF.